The T cell receptor (beta chain) described here comes from a study of T cells in narcolepsy. Trimming removed 0 bases at V and 2 bases at J, with 2 bases between. The germline V gene has CDR1 SGHRS and CDR2 YFSETQ. This CDR3 is built from 13 residues. Data came from immunoSEQ multiplex PCR; TCRdb stores just in-frame clones and leaves some out. The table has tens of thousands of clones, about 60% seen once; the top ten hold less than 15%. Overall study results and limits: Some memory CD4+ repertoires had no autoreactive clone sequences. Blood of same and different patients, but not healthy controls, reportedly held recurring autoreactive clonotypes. Same-patient CSF and blood CD4+ T cell clonotypes included HCRT-specific and TRIB2-specific autoreactive ones.

To note about this clone: Its antigen is currently unknown.

The sequence was obtained from a human donor in good health. The V gene is TRBV5-1, the J gene TRBJ2-2; D is unresolved. The sequenced sample consisted of memory (CD45RA-) CD4+ T cells from blood. This CDR3 reads CASSLDNTGELFF. CDR3 coding DNA: TGCGCCAGCAGCTTGGACAACACCGGGGAGCTGTTTTTT. Combining the CDR3 with reference TRBV5-1 and TRBJ2-2 gives the whole variable domain KAGVTQTPRYLIKTRGQQVTLSCSPISGHRSVSWYQQTPGQGLQFLFEYFSETQRNKGNFPGRFSGRQFSNSRSEMNVSTLELGDSALYLCASSLDNTGELFFGEGSRLTVL.